Listed below are T cell receptor beta chains from one sample, sequenced in a study of cytomegalovirus exposure and HLA in healthy donors. Clones were read by immunoSEQ multiplex PCR, and TCRdb kept only the in-frame ones, dropping some. The sample includes tens of thousands of clones, approximately 79% of them seen just once. The sample was PBMCs. The receptors here all came from a man between 25 and 39 years old in good health and CMV-seronegative. Each CDR3 is given with its conserved first and last residue. A D gene is named only where the DNA matches it firmly. Rows may omit the clone size; those that give it use once, few, many or a size class.

D | size | J | V | CDR3 | DNA
NA | NA | TRBJ1-6 | TRBV6-5 | CASSYRGSSYNSPLHF | TGTGCCAGCAGTTACCGTGGGAGCTCCTATAATTCACCCCTCCACTTT
NA | few | TRBJ1-1 | TRBV5-1 | CASGEGVSGAEAFF | TGCGCCAGCGGGGAAGGGGTATCGGGCGCTGAAGCTTTCTTT
TRBD1 | NA | TRBJ1-1 | TRBV6-5 | CASRWTGVNTEAFF | TGTGCCAGCAGATGGACAGGTGTGAACACTGAAGCTTTCTTT
NA | NA | TRBJ1-1 | TRBV7-9 | CASSLETTVGYEAFF | TGTGCCAGCAGCTTAGAAACGACAGTTGGATATGAAGCTTTCTTT
TRBD1 | once | TRBJ1-5 | TRBV28 | CASLYGTGTQPQHF | TGTGCCAGCTTGTATGGGACAGGGACTCAGCCCCAGCATTTT
NA | NA | TRBJ1-1 | TRBV7-2 | CASSQLPDNTLEAFF | TGTGCCAGCAGCCAGCTCCCTGACAACACCCTTGAAGCTTTCTTT
TRBD1 | NA | TRBJ1-4 | TRBV25-1 | CASYTGVNEKLFF | TGTGCCAGCTACACAGGGGTTAATGAAAAACTGTTTTTT
NA | NA | TRBJ1-2 | TRBV29-1 | CSVGRQGGGYTF | TGCAGCGTTGGGCGGCAGGGCGGCGGCTACACCTTC
NA | NA | TRBJ1-6 | TRBV14 | CASSQVGGYNSPLHF | TGTGCCAGCAGCCAAGTAGGGGGCTATAATTCACCCCTCCACTTT
TRBD1 | NA | TRBJ1-4 | TRBV7-6 | CASSSGTGPGKLFF | TGTGCCAGCAGCTCCGGGACAGGGCCGGGAAAACTGTTTTTT
NA | NA | TRBJ2-3 | TRBV6-4 | CASSETGNTDTQYF | TGTGCCAGCAGTGAGACAGGAAACACAGATACGCAGTATTTT
NA | NA | TRBJ2-4 | TRBV19 | CASSISDFSPKNIQYF | TGTGCCAGTAGTATTTCGGACTTTTCGCCCAAAAACATTCAGTACTTC
NA | few | TRBJ1-4 | TRBV29-1 | CSARITGEKLFF | TGCAGCGCACGGATAACAGGGGAAAAACTGTTTTTT
NA | NA | TRBJ2-7 | TRBV6-1 | CASSEAEEAYEQYF | TGTGCCAGCAGTGAAGCGGAAGAGGCCTACGAGCAGTACTTC
NA | NA | TRBJ2-1 | TRBV29-1 | CSVHGLRGEQFF | TGCAGCGTTCACGGCCTCAGGGGTGAGCAGTTCTTC
TRBD1 | NA | TRBJ1-1 | TRBV9 | CASSVGGTGNTEAFF | TGTGCCAGCAGCGTAGGAGGGACAGGGAACACTGAAGCTTTCTTT
NA | NA | TRBJ1-1 | TRBV27 | CASSHRVRSTEAFF | TGTGCCAGCAGTCACAGGGTTAGAAGCACTGAAGCTTTCTTT
NA | once | TRBJ1-2 | TRBV5-1 | CASSSDSAYGYTF | TGCGCCAGCAGCTCCGACAGTGCCTATGGCTACACCTTC
NA | NA | TRBJ1-1 | TRBV10-1 | CASSESGPVEAFF | TGCGCCAGCAGTGAGTCGGGCCCGGTTGAAGCTTTCTTT
TRBD1 | NA | TRBJ2-2 | TRBV15 | CATSRDLGQGSPGELFF | TGTGCCACCAGCAGAGATTTGGGACAGGGGAGCCCCGGGGAGCTGTTTTTT
NA | NA | TRBJ2-3 | TRBV4-2 | CASSQETATDTQYF | TGTGCCAGCAGCCAAGAGACTGCCACAGATACGCAGTATTTT
NA | NA | TRBJ1-6 | TRBV5-4 | CASSPGGGSYNSPLHF | TGTGCCAGCAGCCCGGGAGGGGGGTCCTATAATTCACCCCTCCACTTT
TRBD1 | NA | TRBJ1-1 | TRBV7-6 | CASSPDRGWENPEAFF | TGTGCCAGCAGCCCCGACAGGGGATGGGAGAACCCTGAAGCTTTCTTT
NA | NA | TRBJ1-4 | TRBV15 | CATSSLGDNSLGKLFF | TGTGCCACCAGCAGTCTCGGGGACAACTCGCTAGGAAAACTGTTTTTT
TRBD1 | NA | TRBJ2-1 | TRBV27 | CASSLSRGTGRVNEQFF | TGTGCCAGCAGTTTATCGCGCGGGACAGGTCGAGTCAATGAGCAGTTCTTC
NA | once | TRBJ1-1 | TRBV5-1 | CASFGQTNTEAFF | TGCGCCAGCTTTGGACAGACGAACACTGAGGCTTTCTTT
NA | once | TRBJ1-3 | TRBV30 | CASKKGEYTIYF | TGTGCCAGTAAAAAGGGAGAATACACCATATATTTT
TRBD1 | NA | TRBJ2-2 | TRBV7-9 | CASSADRDPGELFF | TGTGCCAGCAGCGCCGACAGGGATCCCGGGGAGCTGTTTTTT
NA | NA | TRBJ1-4 | TRBV25-1 | CASSELEVGYEKLFF | TGTGCCAGCAGTGAATTGGAGGTGGGGTACGAAAAACTGTTTTTT
NA | few | TRBJ1-1 | TRBV9 | CASSVGMWTENTEAFF | TGTGCCAGCAGCGTCGGGATGTGGACAGAAAACACTGAAGCTTTCTTT
TRBD1 | NA | TRBJ1-1 | TRBV5-4 | CASSPRSGQGTEAFF | TGTGCCAGCAGCCCACGTTCGGGACAGGGAACTGAAGCTTTCTTT
NA | NA | TRBJ2-3 | TRBV2 | CASSEGQQLSTDTQYF | TGTGCCAGCAGTGAAGGCCAACAGTTAAGCACAGATACGCAGTATTTT
NA | once | TRBJ2-7 | TRBV9 | CASSEGHTNYEQYF | TGTGCCAGCAGCGAGGGACACACCAATTACGAGCAGTACTTC
TRBD2 | NA | TRBJ2-1 | TRBV7-2 | CASSLSGGADNEQFF | TGTGCCAGCAGCCTAAGCGGGGGGGCCGATAATGAGCAGTTCTTC
TRBD1 | NA | TRBJ2-4 | TRBV28 | CASSHGTGEEGNIQYF | TGTGCCAGCAGTCATGGGACAGGGGAAGAGGGAAACATTCAGTACTTC
NA | NA | TRBJ1-2 | TRBV6-5 | CASTTGGNYGYTF | TGTGCCAGCACAACGGGGGGCAACTATGGCTACACCTTC
TRBD1 | NA | TRBJ1-5 | TRBV27 | CASRKRTGENQPQHF | TGTGCCAGCAGAAAGAGGACAGGGGAGAATCAGCCCCAGCATTTT
NA | NA | TRBJ1-2 | TRBV2 | CASSETGRGNNYGYTF | TGTGCCAGCAGTGAAACAGGGCGGGGGAATAACTATGGCTACACCTTC
NA | few | TRBJ1-2 | TRBV4-3 | CASSQDVGAYYGYTF | TGCGCCAGCAGCCAAGATGTGGGGGCATACTATGGCTACACCTTC
TRBD1 | NA | TRBJ1-2 | TRBV4-2 | CASRPRQGANYGYTF | TGTGCCAGCAGACCTCGACAGGGAGCTAACTATGGCTACACCTTC
TRBD1 | NA | TRBJ1-1 | TRBV6-5 | CASSAGTGVTEAFF | TGTGCCAGCAGCGCCGGGACAGGGGTCACTGAAGCTTTCTTT
NA | NA | TRBJ2-6 | TRBV6-4 | CASSEGGASGANVLTF | TGTGCCAGCAGTGAAGGAGGGGCCTCTGGGGCCAACGTCCTGACTTTC
NA | NA | TRBJ1-4 | TRBV6-1 | CASSVVGFLRGEKLFF | TGTGCCAGCAGTGTGGTAGGATTCCTACGGGGTGAAAAACTGTTTTTT
TRBD1 | NA | TRBJ1-2 | TRBV19 | CASSVTGYGYTF | TGTGCCAGTAGTGTGACAGGGTATGGCTACACCTTC
NA | NA | TRBJ1-3 | TRBV6-1 | CASSAGHYSGNTIYF | TGTGCCAGCAGCGCCGGACACTACTCTGGAAACACCATATATTTT
NA | NA | TRBJ1-1 | TRBV28 | CASRPTNRINTEAFF | TGTGCCAGCAGACCGACGAACAGGATCAACACTGAAGCTTTCTTT
NA | NA | TRBJ1-2 | TRBV5-1 | CASSLVQGYGYTF | TGCGCCAGCAGCTTGGTTCAGGGGTACGGCTACACCTTC
TRBD1 | few | TRBJ2-3 | TRBV5-1 | CASSPGQYTDTQYF | TGCGCCAGCAGCCCGGGACAGTACACAGATACGCAGTATTTT
NA | NA | TRBJ1-1 | TRBV10-2 | CASRQGDTEAFF | TGCGCCAGCAGACAGGGTGACACTGAAGCTTTCTTT
TRBD1 | NA | TRBJ1-2 | TRBV7-2 | CASSLATGAENGYTF | TGTGCCAGCAGCTTAGCGACAGGGGCAGAGAATGGCTACACCTTC
TRBD1 | NA | TRBJ1-4 | TRBV9 | CASSGDRGANEKLFF | TGTGCCAGCAGCGGGGACAGGGGGGCTAATGAAAAACTGTTTTTT
NA | NA | TRBJ2-7 | TRBV20-1 | CSASDRNEQYF | TGCAGTGCTTCCGACAGGAACGAGCAGTACTTC
NA | NA | TRBJ1-1 | TRBV29-1 | CSVEHRENTEAFF | TGCAGCGTGGAACACAGGGAGAACACTGAAGCTTTCTTT